A selection of T cell receptor beta chains follows, all from one sample in a study of blood T cell repertoires in COVID-19. Profiled with immunoSEQ multiplex PCR; TCRdb holds only in-frame clones, not every one. Of fewer than 250,000 clones in the sample, 70% to 90% were seen once. The sequenced sample consisted of PBMCs or T cells enriched from blood (not recorded which). Receptors originate from a man aged 25-45 years who had recovered from COVID-19. Each CDR3 is given with its conserved first and last residue. Each record gives: J gene, D gene, clone size, V gene, CDR3 DNA, CDR3 protein. The D gene is left open where the match is weak. Some rows mark clone size as missing; the rest say once, few, many or name a class of expanded clone.

j_gene: TRBJ1-4
d_gene: .
abundance: .
v_gene: TRBV5-4
CDR3nt: TGTGCCAGCAGCCACCAGGGGAATGAAAAACTGTTTTTT
CDR3aa: CASSHQGNEKLFF

j_gene: TRBJ2-1
d_gene: TRBD2
abundance: .
v_gene: TRBV11-3
CDR3nt: TGTGCCAGCAGCTCATACGGACTAGGCTACAATGAGCAGTTCTTC
CDR3aa: CASSSYGLGYNEQFF

j_gene: TRBJ2-3
d_gene: TRBD1
abundance: .
v_gene: TRBV2
CDR3nt: TGTGCCAGCCACAACCACCCGGGGACAGGGAGCACAGATACGCAGTATTTT
CDR3aa: CASHNHPGTGSTDTQYF

j_gene: TRBJ2-3
d_gene: TRBD2
abundance: .
v_gene: TRBV30
CDR3nt: TGTGCCTGGAGTGTTGCAAGCGGGGGAACAGATACGCAGTATTTT
CDR3aa: CAWSVASGGTDTQYF

j_gene: TRBJ2-7
d_gene: .
abundance: .
v_gene: TRBV20-1
CDR3nt: TGCAGTGCTAGCGGAGAAACCGAGCAGTACTTC
CDR3aa: CSASGETEQYF

j_gene: TRBJ1-3
d_gene: .
abundance: .
v_gene: TRBV5-1
CDR3nt: TGCGCCAGCAGCACAACATTCAGCTCTGGAAACACCATATATTTT
CDR3aa: CASSTTFSSGNTIYF

j_gene: TRBJ2-7
d_gene: TRBD1
abundance: .
v_gene: TRBV13
CDR3nt: TGTGCCAGCAGCTCTCGGACAGGGTGGCTCGAGCAGTACTTC
CDR3aa: CASSSRTGWLEQYF

j_gene: TRBJ2-7
d_gene: TRBD2
abundance: .
v_gene: TRBV28
CDR3nt: TGTGCCAGCAGTAGCACTAGCGGGAGATACGAGCAGTACTTC
CDR3aa: CASSSTSGRYEQYF

j_gene: TRBJ1-2
d_gene: .
abundance: .
v_gene: TRBV9
CDR3nt: TGTGCCAGCAATTCTGTCCCCACTAGCGGCTACACCTTC
CDR3aa: CASNSVPTSGYTF

j_gene: TRBJ2-2
d_gene: .
abundance: .
v_gene: TRBV6-2/TRBV6-3
CDR3nt: TGTGCCAGCAGTCGGGACTTCAACACCGGGGAGCTGTTTTTT
CDR3aa: CASSRDFNTGELFF

j_gene: TRBJ1-1
d_gene: TRBD1
abundance: .
v_gene: TRBV27
CDR3nt: TGTGCCAGCAGTTTCCGGGACAGGGGATCGGCTTTCTTT
CDR3aa: CASSFRDRGSAFF

j_gene: TRBJ1-5
d_gene: TRBD1
abundance: few
v_gene: TRBV18
CDR3nt: TGTGCCAGCTCACCGGACAGGGTTAGTGATCAGCCCCAGCATTTT
CDR3aa: CASSPDRVSDQPQHF

j_gene: TRBJ2-2
d_gene: TRBD2
abundance: .
v_gene: TRBV2
CDR3nt: TGTGCCAGCGGTTTAGCGGGAGGGGGAACCGGGGAGCTGTTTTTT
CDR3aa: CASGLAGGGTGELFF